This T cell receptor beta chain is drawn from a study of cytomegalovirus exposure and HLA in healthy donors. Notes on the study in general: A later analysis revealed that TCR association rates differed between HLA loci, peaking at DRB1 and bottoming out at HLA-C. Further analysis, carried out later, found HLA-associated TCR beta chains more clonally expanded than equally common other chains. CMV serostatus was the sole immune exposure information available.

The PCR contained 60 Vbeta and 13 Jbeta primers. Assay: immunoSEQ multiplex PCR; the TCRdb copy retains only in-frame clones and omits some. The sample has some 92,000 clones; roughly 80% are singletons. Trimming left V 8 bases short and J 5 bases short, with 18 bases between. Germline CDR1 reads LNHDA; CDR2 reads SQIVND (reference sequence). The CDR3 sequence is 14 residues long. To note about this clone: Antigen: not known.

The source of this sequence is a man aged 25 to 45 in good health and CMV-seronegative. Sample: PBMCs. The chain joins TRBV19 to TRBJ1-1, with D possibly being TRBD1 (6 bases). CDR3 sequence (DNA): TGTGCCAGTGGTACTGTGACAGGTGGGACTGAAGCTTTCTTT. Translated: CASGTVTGGTEAFF.